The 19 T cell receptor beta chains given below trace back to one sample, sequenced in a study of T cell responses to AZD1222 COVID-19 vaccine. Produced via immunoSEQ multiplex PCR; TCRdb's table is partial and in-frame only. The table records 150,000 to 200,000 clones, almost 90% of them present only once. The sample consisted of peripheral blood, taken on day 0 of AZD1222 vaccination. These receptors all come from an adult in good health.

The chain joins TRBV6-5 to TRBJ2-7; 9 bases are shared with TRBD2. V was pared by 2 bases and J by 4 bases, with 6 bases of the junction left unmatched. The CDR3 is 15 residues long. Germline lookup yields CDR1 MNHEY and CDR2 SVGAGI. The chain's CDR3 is CASSYGRGGVYEQYF. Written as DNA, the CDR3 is TGTGCCAGCAGTTACGGGCGGGGGGGCGTTTACGAGCAGTACTTC.

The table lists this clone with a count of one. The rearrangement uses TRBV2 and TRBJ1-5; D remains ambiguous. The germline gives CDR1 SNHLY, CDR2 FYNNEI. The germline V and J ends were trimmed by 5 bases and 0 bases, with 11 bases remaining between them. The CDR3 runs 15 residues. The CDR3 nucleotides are TGTGCCAGCAGTTCACCTGGCTCTAGCAATCAGCCCCAGCATTTT. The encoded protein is CASSSPGSSNQPQHF.

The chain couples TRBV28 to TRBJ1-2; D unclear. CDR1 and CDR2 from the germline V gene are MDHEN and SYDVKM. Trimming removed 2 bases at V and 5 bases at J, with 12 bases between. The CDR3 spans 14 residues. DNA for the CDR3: TGTGCCAGCAGTTTAAGAGGTTTTGAGTATGGCTACACCTTC. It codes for CASSLRGFEYGYTF.

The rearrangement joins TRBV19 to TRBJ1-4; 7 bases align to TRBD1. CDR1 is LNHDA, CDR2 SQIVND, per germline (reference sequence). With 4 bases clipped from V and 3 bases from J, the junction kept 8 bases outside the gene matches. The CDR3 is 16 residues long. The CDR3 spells CASSRQGSEANEKLFF. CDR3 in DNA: TGTGCCAGTAGTAGACAGGGAAGTGAGGCTAATGAAAAACTGTTTTTT.

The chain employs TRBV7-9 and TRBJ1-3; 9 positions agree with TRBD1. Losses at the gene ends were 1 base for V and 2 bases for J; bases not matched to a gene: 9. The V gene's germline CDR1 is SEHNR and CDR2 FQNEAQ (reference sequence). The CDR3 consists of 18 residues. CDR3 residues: CASSLVGWGQGPGNTIYF. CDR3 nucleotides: TGTGCCAGCAGCTTAGTAGGATGGGGACAGGGCCCTGGAAACACCATATATTTT.

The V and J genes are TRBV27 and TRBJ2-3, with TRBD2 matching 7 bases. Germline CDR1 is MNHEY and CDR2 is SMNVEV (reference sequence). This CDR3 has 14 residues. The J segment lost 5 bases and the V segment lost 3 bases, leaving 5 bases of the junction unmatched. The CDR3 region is CASSFGLGVDTQYF. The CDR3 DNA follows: TGTGCCAGCAGTTTCGGACTAGGAGTAGATACGCAGTATTTT.

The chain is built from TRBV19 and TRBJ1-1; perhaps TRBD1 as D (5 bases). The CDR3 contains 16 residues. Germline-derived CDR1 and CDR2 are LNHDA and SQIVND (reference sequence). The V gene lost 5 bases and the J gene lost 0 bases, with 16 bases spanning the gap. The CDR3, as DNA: TGTGCCAGTAGTCCCGGGGGGACGGCAATGAACACTGAAGCTTTCTTT. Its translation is CASSPGGTAMNTEAFF.

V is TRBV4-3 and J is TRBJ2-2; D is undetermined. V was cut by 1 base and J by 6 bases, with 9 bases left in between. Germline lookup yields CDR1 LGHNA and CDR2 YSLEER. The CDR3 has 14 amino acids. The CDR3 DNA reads TGCGCCAGCAGCCAAGTCGAGATTCCCGGGGAGCTGTTTTTT. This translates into CASSQVEIPGELFF.

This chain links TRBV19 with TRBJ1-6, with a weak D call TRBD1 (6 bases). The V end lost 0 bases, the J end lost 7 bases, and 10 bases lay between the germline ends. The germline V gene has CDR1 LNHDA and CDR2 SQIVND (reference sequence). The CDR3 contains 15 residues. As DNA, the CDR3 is TGTGCCAGTAGTATAGACCAGGGGAGGAATTCACCCCTCCACTTT. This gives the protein CASSIDQGRNSPLHF. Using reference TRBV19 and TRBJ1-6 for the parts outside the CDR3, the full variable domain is DGGITQSPKYLFRKEGQNVTLSCEQNLNHDAMYWYRQDPGQGLRLIYYSQIVNDFQKGDIAEGYSVSREKKESFPLTVTSAQKNPTAFYLCASSIDQGRNSPLHFGNGTRLTVT.

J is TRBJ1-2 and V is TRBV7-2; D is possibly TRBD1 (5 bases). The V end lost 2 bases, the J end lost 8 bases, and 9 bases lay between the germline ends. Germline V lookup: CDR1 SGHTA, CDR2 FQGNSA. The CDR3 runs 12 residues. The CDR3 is CASSLWGEGYTF. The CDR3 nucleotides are TGTGCCAGCAGCTTATGGGGGGAGGGCTACACCTTC. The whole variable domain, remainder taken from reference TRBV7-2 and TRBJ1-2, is GAGVSQSPSNKVTEKGKDVELRCDPISGHTALYWYRQSLGQGLEFLIYFQGNSAPDKSGLPSDRFSAERTGGSVSTLTIQRTQQEDSAVYLCASSLWGEGYTFGSGTRLTVV.

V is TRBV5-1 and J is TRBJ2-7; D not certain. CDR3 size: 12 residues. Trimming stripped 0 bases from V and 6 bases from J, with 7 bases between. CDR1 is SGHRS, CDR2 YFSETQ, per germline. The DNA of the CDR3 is TGCGCCAGCAGCTTGGGAACACTCGAGCAGTACTTC. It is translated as CASSLGTLEQYF.

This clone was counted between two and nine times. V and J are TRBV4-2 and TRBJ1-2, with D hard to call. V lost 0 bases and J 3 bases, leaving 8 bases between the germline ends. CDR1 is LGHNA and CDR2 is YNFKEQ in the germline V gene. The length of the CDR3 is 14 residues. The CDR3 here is CASSQESEDYGYTF. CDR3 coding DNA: TGTGCCAGCAGCCAAGAGTCAGAAGACTATGGCTACACCTTC.

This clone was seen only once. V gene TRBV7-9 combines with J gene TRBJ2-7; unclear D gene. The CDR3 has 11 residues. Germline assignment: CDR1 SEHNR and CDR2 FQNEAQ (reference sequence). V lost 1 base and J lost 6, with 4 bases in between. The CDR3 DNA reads TGTGCCAGCAGCTTAGGACTCGAGCAGTACTTC. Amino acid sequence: CASSLGLEQYF.

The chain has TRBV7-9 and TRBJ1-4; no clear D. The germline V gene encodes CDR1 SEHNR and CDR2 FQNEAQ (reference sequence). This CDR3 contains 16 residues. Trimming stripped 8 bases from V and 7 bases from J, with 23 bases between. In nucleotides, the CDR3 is TGTGCCAGCTCCGTCCTCGCCGGGGAGGGTGGTGAAAAACTGTTTTTT. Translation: CASSVLAGEGGEKLFF.

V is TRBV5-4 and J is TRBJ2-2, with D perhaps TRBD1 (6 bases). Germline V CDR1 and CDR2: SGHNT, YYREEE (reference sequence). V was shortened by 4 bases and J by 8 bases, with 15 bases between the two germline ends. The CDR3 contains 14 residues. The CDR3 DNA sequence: TGTGCCAGCAGCCCGGGACACTCGAGTGGGGAGCTGTTTTTT. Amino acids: CASSPGHSSGELFF.

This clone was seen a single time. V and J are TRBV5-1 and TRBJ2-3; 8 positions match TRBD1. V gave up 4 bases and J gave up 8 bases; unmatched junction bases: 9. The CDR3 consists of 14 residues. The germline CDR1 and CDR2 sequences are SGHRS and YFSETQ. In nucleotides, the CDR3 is TGCGCCAGCAGCGACCGGGACAGGACCCCTACGCAGTATTTT. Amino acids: CASSDRDRTPTQYF.

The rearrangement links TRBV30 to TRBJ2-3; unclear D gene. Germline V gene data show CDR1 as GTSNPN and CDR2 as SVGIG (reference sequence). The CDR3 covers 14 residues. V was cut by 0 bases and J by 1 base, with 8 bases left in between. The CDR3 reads CAWSVGWRTDTQYF. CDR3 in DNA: TGTGCCTGGAGTGTCGGATGGCGCACAGATACGCAGTATTTT.

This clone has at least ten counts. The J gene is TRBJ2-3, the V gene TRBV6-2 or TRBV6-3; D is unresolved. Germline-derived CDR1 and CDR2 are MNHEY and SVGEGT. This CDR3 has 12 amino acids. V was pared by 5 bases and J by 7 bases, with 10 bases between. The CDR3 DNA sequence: TGTGCCAGCAGTATAGGGTCCCATACGCAGTATTTT. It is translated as CASSIGSHTQYF.

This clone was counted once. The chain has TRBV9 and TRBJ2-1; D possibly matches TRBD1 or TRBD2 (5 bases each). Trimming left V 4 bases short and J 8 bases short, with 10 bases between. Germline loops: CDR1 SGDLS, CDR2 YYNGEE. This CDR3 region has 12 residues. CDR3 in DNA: TGTGCCAGCAGCTCCGGGGACGATGAGCAGTTCTTC. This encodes CASSSGDDEQFF.